These 14 T cell receptor beta chains share one sample of origin, sequenced in a study of blood T cell repertoires in COVID-19. Assay used: immunoSEQ multiplex PCR; TCRdb lists only in-frame clones, some missing. The data hold under 150,000 clones, with roughly three quarters observed a single time. The material sequenced was peripheral blood. These receptors were collected from a man older than 75 with acute or convalescent COVID-19.

The V gene is TRBV9, the J gene TRBJ2-2, with TRBD1 matching over 9 bases. Germline V gene lookup returns CDR1 SGDLS and CDR2 YYNGEE. With 3 bases clipped from V and 8 bases from J, the junction kept 8 bases outside the gene matches. The CDR3 has 15 amino acids. CDR3 loop: CASSGATGGKGELFF. DNA for the CDR3: TGTGCCAGCAGCGGAGCCACAGGGGGCAAAGGGGAGCTGTTTTTT.

This chain uses TRBV5-1 with TRBJ2-7; D remains unclear. The CDR3 totals 14 residues. With 4 bases removed from V and 2 bases from J, the gap between germline ends came to 13 bases. CDR1 and CDR2 (germline): SGHRS, YFSETQ. DNA of the CDR3: TGCGCCAGCAGCATGAACCCGGGTCCCTACGAGCAGTACTTC. It translates to CASSMNPGPYEQYF.

There are a few counts of this clone. The V gene is TRBV4-2, the J gene TRBJ1-2; TRBD1 might be the D (5 bases). V dropped 0 bases and J dropped 8 bases, with 13 bases sitting between them. Germline values: CDR1 LGHNA, CDR2 YNFKEQ. The CDR3 covers 14 residues. CDR3 sequence: CASSQDGGSGGYTF. The CDR3 DNA reads as TGTGCCAGCAGCCAAGATGGGGGGAGCGGGGGCTACACCTTC.

This chain joins TRBV28 and TRBJ1-2, with TRBD1 matching over 7 bases. This CDR3 has 13 amino acids. The germline V gene encodes CDR1 MDHEN and CDR2 SYDVKM. V dropped 4 bases and J dropped 8; count of bases not matched to a gene: 7. The CDR3 nucleotides read TGTGCCAGCAGTTCGTCAGGGGGTAAGGGCTACACCTTC. Residues: CASSSSGGKGYTF.

The rearrangement uses TRBV18 and TRBJ1-5; D may be TRBD1 (6 bases). V was pared by 11 bases and J by 10 bases, with 15 bases between. Germline CDR1 is KGHSH and CDR2 is LQKENI. CDR3 length: 11 amino acids. CDR3 DNA: TGTGCCTCGGCGGAAGGGGGTCCCCAGCATTTT. It translates to CASAEGGPQHF. The complete variable domain, with remaining parts taken from reference TRBV18 and TRBJ1-5, reads NAGVMQNPRHLVRRRGQEARLRCSPMKGHSHVYWYRQLPEEGLKFMVYLQKENIIDESGMPKERFSAEFPKEGPSILRIQQVVRGDSAAYFCASAEGGPQHFGDGTRLSIL.

The V gene is TRBV10-3, the J gene TRBJ1-5, with D unclear. The length of the CDR3 is 13 residues. V lost 11 bases to trimming and J lost 1 base, with 12 bases between them. From germline, CDR1 is ENHRY and CDR2 SYGVKD. This chain's CDR3 is CASRSESNQPQHF. CDR3 in DNA: TGTGCCTCGAGGTCCGAGAGCAATCAGCCCCAGCATTTT.

Details on this clone: The same CDR3 can be traced to other DNA sequences in this sample. V usage is TRBV2 and J usage is TRBJ1-4; perhaps TRBD1 as D (6 bases). Per the germline V gene, CDR1 is SNHLY and CDR2 is FYNNEI. The CDR3 is 13 residues long. The V gene lost 4 bases and the J gene lost 8 bases, with 11 bases spanning the gap. CDR3 nucleotide sequence: TGTGCCAGCAGTGGGCAGGGGTGGGAAAAACTGTTTTTT. Protein: CASSGQGWEKLFF.

The rearrangement uses TRBV18 and TRBJ2-7; 10 bases map to TRBD1. This CDR3 region has 16 residues. Germline loops: CDR1 KGHSH, CDR2 LQKENI. The V and J ends lost 6 bases and 2 bases, in that order; junction bases with no gene match: 10. CDR3 in amino acids: CASSGPGTGDAYEQYF. CDR3 bases: TGTGCCAGCTCTGGGCCGGGGACAGGGGACGCCTACGAGCAGTACTTC.

This chain uses TRBV20-1 with TRBJ2-5; D is unclear. This CDR3 has 14 amino acids. V was cut by 3 bases and J by 1 base, with 12 bases left in between. Germline V lookup: CDR1 DFQATT, CDR2 SNEGSKA (reference sequence). The CDR3: CSASKFYLQETQYF. CDR3 in DNA: TGCAGTGCTAGTAAATTCTACCTCCAAGAGACCCAGTACTTC.

The gene calls are TRBV7-9 and TRBJ1-1; TRBD1 is a possible D gene (6 bases). CDR1 is SEHNR, CDR2 FQNEAQ, per germline (reference sequence). V was shortened by 2 bases and J by 0 bases, with 10 bases between the two germline ends. There are 15 residues in the CDR3. This CDR3 reads CASSLSGGLNTEAFF. The CDR3 DNA sequence: TGTGCCAGCAGCTTATCGGGGGGCTTGAACACTGAAGCTTTCTTT.

The chain joins TRBV18 to TRBJ1-1, with a weak D call TRBD1 (6 bases). The germline V gene encodes CDR1 KGHSH and CDR2 LQKENI. The CDR3 totals 15 residues. V was clipped by 9 bases and J by 4 bases, with 21 bases between them. CDR3 amino acids: CASRRTGIDGTEAFF. CDR3 sequence (DNA): TGTGCCAGTCGACGTACAGGGATCGATGGCACTGAAGCTTTCTTT. The whole variable domain, filled in from reference TRBV18 and TRBJ1-1, reads NAGVMQNPRHLVRRRGQEARLRCSPMKGHSHVYWYRQLPEEGLKFMVYLQKENIIDESGMPKERFSAEFPKEGPSILRIQQVVRGDSAAYFCASRRTGIDGTEAFFGQGTRLTVV.

J is TRBJ2-1 and V is TRBV12-3 or TRBV12-4; possibly TRBD1 for D (6 bases). V was clipped by 5 bases and J by 9 bases, with 11 bases between them. The CDR3 has 12 amino acids. The CDR3 region has the DNA TGTGCCAGCAGTCCCCAGGGGACTGAGCAGTTCTTC. Residues: CASSPQGTEQFF.

The chain combines TRBV6-5 with TRBJ2-6; no definite D call. CDR1 is MNHEY, CDR2 SVGAGI, per germline. The V end was cut by 4 bases, the J end by 4 bases, with 5 bases between. The CDR3 totals 13 residues. In DNA form, the CDR3 reads TGTGCCAGCAGTTTGACAGGGGCCAACGTCCTGACTTTC. As protein: CASSLTGANVLTF.

The chain combines TRBV5-1 with TRBJ2-3, with a tentative D call TRBD1 (6 bases). This CDR3 contains 15 residues. V lost 5 bases and J 1 base, leaving 14 bases between the germline ends. The V gene's germline CDR1 is SGHRS and CDR2 YFSETQ. DNA for the CDR3: TGCGCCAGCAGTCCCCTGGGGGCGGGCACAGATACGCAGTATTTT. Translating gives CASSPLGAGTDTQYF. Full variable domain (rest looked up from reference TRBV5-1 and TRBJ2-3): KAGVTQTPRYLIKTRGQQVTLSCSPISGHRSVSWYQQTPGQGLQFLFEYFSETQRNKGNFPGRFSGRQFSNSRSEMNVSTLELGDSALYLCASSPLGAGTDTQYFGPGTRLTVL.